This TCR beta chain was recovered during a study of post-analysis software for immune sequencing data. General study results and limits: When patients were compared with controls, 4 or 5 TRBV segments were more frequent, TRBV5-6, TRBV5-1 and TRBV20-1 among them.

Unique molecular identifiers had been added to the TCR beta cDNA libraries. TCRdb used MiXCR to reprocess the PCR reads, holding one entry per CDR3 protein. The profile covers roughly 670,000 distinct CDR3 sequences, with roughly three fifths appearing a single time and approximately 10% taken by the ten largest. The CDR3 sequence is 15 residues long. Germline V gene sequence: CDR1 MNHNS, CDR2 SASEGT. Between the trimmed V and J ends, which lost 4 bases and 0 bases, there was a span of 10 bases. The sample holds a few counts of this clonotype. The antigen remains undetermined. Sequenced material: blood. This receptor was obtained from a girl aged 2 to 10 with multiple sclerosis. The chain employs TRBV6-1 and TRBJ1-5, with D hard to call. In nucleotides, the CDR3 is TGTGCCAGCAGTGCGCACAGAGATAGCAATCAGCCCCAGCATTTT. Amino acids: CASSAHRDSNQPQHF.